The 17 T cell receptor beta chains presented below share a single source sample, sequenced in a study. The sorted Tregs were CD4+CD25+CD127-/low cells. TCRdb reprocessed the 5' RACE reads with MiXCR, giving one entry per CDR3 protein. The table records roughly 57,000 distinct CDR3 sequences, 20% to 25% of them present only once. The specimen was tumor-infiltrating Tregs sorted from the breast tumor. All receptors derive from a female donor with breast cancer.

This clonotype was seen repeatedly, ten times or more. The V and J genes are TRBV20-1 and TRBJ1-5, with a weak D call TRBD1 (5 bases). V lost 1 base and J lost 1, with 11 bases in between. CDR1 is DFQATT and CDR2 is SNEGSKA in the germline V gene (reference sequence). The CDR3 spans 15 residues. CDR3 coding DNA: TGCAGTGCTAGAGGGGACCCGACCAGCAATCAGCCCCAGCATTTT. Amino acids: CSARGDPTSNQPQHF.

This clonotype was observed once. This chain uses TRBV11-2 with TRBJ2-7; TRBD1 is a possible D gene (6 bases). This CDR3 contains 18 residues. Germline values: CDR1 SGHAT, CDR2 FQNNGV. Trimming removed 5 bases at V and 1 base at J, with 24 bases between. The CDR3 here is CASSTQGKGDTGSYEQYF. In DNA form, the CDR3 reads TGTGCCAGCAGCACCCAGGGCAAGGGGGACACAGGTTCCTACGAGCAGTACTTC.

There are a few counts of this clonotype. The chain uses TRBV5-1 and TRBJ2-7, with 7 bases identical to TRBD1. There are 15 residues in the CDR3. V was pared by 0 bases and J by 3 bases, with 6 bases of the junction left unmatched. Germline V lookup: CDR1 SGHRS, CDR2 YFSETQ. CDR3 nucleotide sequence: TGCGCCAGCAGCTTGGCCCCGGGACAGCACTACGAGCAGTACTTC. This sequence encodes CASSLAPGQHYEQYF.

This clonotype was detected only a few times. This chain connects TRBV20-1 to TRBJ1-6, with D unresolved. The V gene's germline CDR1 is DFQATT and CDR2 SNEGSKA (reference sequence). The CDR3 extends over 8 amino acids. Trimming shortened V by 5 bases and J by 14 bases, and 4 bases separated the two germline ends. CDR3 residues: CSAGSLHF. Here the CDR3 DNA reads TGCAGTGCTGGATCCCTCCACTTT.

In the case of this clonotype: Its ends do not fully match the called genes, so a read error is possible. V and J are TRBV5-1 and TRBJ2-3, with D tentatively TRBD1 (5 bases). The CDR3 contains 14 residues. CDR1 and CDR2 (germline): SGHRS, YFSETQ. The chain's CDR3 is CASSLGQRGDTQYF. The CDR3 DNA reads TGCGCCAGCAGCTTGGGACAGAGAGGAGATACTCAGTATTTT.

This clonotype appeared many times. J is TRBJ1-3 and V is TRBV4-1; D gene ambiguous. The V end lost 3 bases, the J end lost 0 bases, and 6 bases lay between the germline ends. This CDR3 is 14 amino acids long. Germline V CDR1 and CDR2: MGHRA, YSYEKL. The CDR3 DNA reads TGCGCCAGCAGCCACAGAGTCTCTGGAAACACCATATATTTT. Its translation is CASSHRVSGNTIYF.

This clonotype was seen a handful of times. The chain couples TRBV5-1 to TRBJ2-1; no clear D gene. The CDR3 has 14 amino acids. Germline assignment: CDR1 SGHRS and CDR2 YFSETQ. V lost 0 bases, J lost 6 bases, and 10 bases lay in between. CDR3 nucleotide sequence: TGCGCCAGCAGCTTGGCTGATCGGTCCAATGAGCAGTTCTTC. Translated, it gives CASSLADRSNEQFF. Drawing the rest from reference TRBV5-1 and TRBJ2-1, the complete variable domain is KAGVTQTPRYLIKTRGQQVTLSCSPISGHRSVSWYQQTPGQGLQFLFEYFSETQRNKGNFPGRFSGRQFSNSRSEMNVSTLELGDSALYLCASSLADRSNEQFFGPGTRLTVL.

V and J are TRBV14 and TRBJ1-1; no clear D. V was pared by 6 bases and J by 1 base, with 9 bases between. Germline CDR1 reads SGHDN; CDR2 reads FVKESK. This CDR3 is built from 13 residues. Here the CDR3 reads CASSKEGNTEAFF. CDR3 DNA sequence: TGTGCCAGCAGTAAGGAGGGGAACACTGAAGCTTTCTTT.

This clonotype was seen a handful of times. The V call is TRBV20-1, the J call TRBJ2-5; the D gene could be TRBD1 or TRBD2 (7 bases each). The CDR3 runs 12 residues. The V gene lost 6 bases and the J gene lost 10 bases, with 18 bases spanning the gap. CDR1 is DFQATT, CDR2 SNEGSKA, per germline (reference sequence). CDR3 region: CSAKETGRVQYF. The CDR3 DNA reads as TGCAGTGCAAAAGAGACAGGGAGGGTCCAGTACTTC.

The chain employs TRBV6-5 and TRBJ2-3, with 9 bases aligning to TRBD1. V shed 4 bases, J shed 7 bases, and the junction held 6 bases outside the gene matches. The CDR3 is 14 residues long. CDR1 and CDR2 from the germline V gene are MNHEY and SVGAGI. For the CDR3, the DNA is TGTGCCAGCAGTTCCCCGGGACAGGGATATACGCAGTATTTT. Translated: CASSSPGQGYTQYF.

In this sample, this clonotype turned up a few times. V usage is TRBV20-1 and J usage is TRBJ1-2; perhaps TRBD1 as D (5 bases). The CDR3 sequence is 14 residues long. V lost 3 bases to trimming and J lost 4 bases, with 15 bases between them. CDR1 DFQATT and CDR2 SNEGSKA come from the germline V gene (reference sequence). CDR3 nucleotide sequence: TGCAGTGCTAGTCGGGGGGTTGACAGCTATGGCTACACCTTC. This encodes CSASRGVDSYGYTF.

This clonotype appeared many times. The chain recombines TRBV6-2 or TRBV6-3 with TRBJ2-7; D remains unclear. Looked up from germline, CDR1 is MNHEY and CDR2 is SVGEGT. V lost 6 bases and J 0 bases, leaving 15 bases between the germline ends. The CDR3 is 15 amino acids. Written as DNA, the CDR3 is TGTGCCAGCAGACCCAACCTTTTGAGCTCCTACGAGCAGTACTTC. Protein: CASRPNLLSSYEQYF.

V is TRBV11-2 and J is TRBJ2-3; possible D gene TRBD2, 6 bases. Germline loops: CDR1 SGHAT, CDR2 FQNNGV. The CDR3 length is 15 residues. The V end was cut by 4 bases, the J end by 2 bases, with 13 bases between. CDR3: CASSSSGSITDTQYF. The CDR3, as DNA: TGTGCCAGCAGCTCCAGCGGGTCTATCACAGATACGCAGTATTTT.

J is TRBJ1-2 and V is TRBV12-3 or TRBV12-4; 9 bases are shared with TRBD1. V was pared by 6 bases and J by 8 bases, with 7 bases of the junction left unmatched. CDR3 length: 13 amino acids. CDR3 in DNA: TGTGCCAGCAGAAAGACAGGGGGTGAGGGCTACACCTTC. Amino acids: CASRKTGGEGYTF.

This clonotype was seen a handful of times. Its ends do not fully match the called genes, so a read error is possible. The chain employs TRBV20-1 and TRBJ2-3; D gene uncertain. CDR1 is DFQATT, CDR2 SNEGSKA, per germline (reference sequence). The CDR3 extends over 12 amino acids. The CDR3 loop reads CSAPHSKDTQYF. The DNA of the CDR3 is TGCAGTGCTCCCCATAGCAAAGATACGCAGTATTTT.

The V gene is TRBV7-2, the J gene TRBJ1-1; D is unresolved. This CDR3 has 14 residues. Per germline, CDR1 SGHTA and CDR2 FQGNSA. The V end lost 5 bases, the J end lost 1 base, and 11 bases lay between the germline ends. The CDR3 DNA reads TGTGCCAGCAGCCCTAGCCCGACGAACACTGAAGCTTTCTTT. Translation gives CASSPSPTNTEAFF.

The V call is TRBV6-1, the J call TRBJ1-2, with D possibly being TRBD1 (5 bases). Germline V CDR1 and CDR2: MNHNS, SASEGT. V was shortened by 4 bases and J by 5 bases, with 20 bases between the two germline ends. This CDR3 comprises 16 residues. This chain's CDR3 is CASSGGTLLMAYGYTF. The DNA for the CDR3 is TGTGCCAGCAGTGGGGGCACCCTGCTAATGGCTTATGGCTACACCTTC.